The entry below gives a single T cell receptor beta chain sequence along with its context. Its antigen is not known. Constant-segment primers were used for 5'RACE, and the resulting TCR alpha and TCR beta cDNA libraries carried sample barcodes and UMIs. One entry per CDR3 protein, called by TCRdb with MiXCR from the 5' RACE reads. The table has approximately 300,000 distinct CDR3 sequences, roughly 15% seen once. The sample is drawn from a study of T-cell memory formation after mild COVID-19. Study-wide background: Clusters were largely donor specific.

Broader study findings: Mainly CM and EM harbored the contracting CD4+ clones; mainly EMRA harbored the CD8+ ones.

The sequenced sample was PBMCs or a T cell subset sorted from them (not recorded which). The TCR comes from a man aged 18 to 29 who had mild COVID-19 (a few samples of this study predate the infection). Cell type and time point are not known.

This CDR3 reads CASSEIAQGSYEQYF. Here the CDR3 DNA reads TGTGCCAGCAGTGAGATTGCCCAGGGGTCCTACGAGCAGTACTTC. This chain connects TRBV6-1 to TRBJ2-7, with a tentative D call TRBD1 (6 bases). The germline V gene encodes CDR1 MNHNS and CDR2 SASEGT. The CDR3 has 15 amino acids. V lost 3 bases, J lost 1 base, and 13 bases lay in between.